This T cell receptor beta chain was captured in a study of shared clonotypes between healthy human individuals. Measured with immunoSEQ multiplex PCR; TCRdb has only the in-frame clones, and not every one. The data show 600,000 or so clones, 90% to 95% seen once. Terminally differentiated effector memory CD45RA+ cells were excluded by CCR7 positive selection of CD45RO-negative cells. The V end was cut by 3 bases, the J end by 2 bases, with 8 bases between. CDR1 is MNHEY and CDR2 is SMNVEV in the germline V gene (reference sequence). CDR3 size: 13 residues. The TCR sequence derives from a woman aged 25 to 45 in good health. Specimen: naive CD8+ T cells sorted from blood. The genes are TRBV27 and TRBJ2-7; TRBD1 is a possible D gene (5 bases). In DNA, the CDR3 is TGTGCCAGCAGTTTGGACACTACCTACGAGCAGTACTTC. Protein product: CASSLDTTYEQYF.